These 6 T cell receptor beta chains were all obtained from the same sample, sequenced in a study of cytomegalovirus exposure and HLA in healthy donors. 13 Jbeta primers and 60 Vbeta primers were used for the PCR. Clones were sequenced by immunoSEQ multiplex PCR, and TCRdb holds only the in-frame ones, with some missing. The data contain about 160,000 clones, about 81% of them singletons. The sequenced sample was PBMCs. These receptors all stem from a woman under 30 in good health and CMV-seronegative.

This chain's CDR3 is CASSVVVNTEAFF. CDR3 DNA sequence: TGTGCCAGCAGCGTAGTCGTGAACACTGAAGCTTTCTTT. The chain couples TRBV9 to TRBJ1-1, with unresolved D. Per the germline V gene, CDR1 is SGDLS and CDR2 is YYNGEE. There are 13 residues in the CDR3. The V and J ends lost 0 bases and 0 bases respectively, with 3 bases between them.

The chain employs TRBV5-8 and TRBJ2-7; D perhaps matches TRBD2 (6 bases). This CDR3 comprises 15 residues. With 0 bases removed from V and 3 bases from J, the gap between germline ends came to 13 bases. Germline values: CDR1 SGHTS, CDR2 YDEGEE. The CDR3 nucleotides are TGTGCCAGCAGCTTGGGACCGGGAGAATTCTACGAGCAGTACTTC. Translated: CASSLGPGEFYEQYF.

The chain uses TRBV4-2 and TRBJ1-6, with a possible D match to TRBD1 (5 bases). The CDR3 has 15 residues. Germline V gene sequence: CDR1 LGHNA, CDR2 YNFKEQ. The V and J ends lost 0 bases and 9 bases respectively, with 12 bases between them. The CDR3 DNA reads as TGTGCCAGCAGCCAAGATAGCAGGGTTACTTCACCCCTCCACTTT. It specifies CASSQDSRVTSPLHF.

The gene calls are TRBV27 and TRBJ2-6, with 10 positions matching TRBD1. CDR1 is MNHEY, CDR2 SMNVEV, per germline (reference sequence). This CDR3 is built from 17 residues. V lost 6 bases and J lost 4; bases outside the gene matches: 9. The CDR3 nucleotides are TGTGCCAGCAGAGCGACAGGGGGCGTTTCGGGGGCCAACGTCCTGACTTTC. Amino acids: CASRATGGVSGANVLTF.

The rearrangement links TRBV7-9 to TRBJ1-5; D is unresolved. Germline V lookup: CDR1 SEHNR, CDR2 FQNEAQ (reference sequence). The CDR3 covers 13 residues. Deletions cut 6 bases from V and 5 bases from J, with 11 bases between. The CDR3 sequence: CASSRDNYQPQHF. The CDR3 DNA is TGTGCCAGCAGTCGTGACAACTATCAGCCCCAGCATTTT.

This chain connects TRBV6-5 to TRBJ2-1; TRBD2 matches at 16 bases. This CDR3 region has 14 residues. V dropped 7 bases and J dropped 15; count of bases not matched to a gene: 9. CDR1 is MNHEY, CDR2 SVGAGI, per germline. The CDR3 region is CASTEPGLAGGTFF. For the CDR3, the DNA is TGTGCCAGCACAGAACCGGGACTAGCGGGGGGGACGTTCTTC.